This TCR beta chain was profiled in a study of resident and recirculating memory T cells in vitiligo. The assay was immunoSEQ multiplex PCR, and TCRdb's table has in-frame clones only and misses some. In the table there are 75,000 to 85,000 clones, about 92% of which are singletons. The CDR3 spans 14 residues. V lost 1 base and J 2 bases, leaving 9 bases between the germline ends. Germline assignment: CDR1 LGHNA and CDR2 YSLEER. Anyone treated within the previous three months was excluded. V gene TRBV4-3 combines with J gene TRBJ2-7; D is uncertain. The specimen was blood. The clonotype originates from a male donor with vitiligo. As DNA, the CDR3 is TGCGCCAGCAGCCAAGCTGCGTCCACCTACGAGCAGTACTTC. Its protein is CASSQAASTYEQYF.